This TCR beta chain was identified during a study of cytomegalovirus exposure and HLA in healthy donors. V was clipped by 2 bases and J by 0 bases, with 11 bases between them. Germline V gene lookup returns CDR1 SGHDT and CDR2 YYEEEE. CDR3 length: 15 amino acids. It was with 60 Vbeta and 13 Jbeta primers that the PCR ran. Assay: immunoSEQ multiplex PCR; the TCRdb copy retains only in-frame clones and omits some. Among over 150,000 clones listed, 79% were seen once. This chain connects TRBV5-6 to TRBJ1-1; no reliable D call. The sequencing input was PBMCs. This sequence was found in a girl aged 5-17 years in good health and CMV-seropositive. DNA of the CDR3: TGTGCCAGCAGCTTTCCCGGGAAGTTGAACACTGAAGCTTTCTTT. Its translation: CASSFPGKLNTEAFF.